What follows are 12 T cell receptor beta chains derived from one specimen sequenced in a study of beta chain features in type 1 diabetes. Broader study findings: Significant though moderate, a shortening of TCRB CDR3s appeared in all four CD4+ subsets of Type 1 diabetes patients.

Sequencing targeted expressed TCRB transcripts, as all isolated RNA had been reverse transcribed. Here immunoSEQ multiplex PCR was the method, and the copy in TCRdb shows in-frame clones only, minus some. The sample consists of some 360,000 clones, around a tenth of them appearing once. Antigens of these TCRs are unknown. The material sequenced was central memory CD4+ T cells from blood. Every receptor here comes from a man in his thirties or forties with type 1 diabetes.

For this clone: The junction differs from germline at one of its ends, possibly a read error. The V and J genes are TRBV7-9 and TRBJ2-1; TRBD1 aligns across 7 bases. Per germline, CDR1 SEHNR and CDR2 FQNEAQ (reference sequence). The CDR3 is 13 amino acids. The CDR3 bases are TGCGCCAGCAGCCGCCACAGGGGCAATGAGCAGTTCTTC. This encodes CASSRHRGNEQFF.

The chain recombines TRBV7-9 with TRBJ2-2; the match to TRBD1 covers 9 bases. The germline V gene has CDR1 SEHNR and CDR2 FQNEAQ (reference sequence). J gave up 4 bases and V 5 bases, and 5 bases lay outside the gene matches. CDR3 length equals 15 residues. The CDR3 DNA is TGTGCCAGCAGCCAGGGACAGGGTTCCACCGGGGAGCTGTTTTTT. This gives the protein CASSQGQGSTGELFF. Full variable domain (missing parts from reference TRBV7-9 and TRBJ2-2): DTGVSQNPRHKITKRGQNVTFRCDPISEHNRLYWYRQTLGQGPEFLTYFQNEAQLEKSRLLSDRFSAERPKGSFSTLEIQRTEQGDSAMYLCASSQGQGSTGELFFGEGSRLTVL.

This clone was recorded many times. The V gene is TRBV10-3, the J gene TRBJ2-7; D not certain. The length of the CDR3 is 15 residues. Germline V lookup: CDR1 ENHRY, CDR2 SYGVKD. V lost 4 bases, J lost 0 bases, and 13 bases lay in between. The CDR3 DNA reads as TGTGCCATCAGTGGTAAAGACGGTAGCTCCTACGAGCAGTACTTC. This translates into CAISGKDGSSYEQYF.

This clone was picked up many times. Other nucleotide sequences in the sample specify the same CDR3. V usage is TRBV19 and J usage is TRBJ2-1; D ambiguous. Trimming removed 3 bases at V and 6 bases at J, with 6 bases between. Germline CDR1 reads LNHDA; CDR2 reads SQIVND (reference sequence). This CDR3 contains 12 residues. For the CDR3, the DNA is TGTGCCAGTAGTATCAGTAGCAATGAGCAGTTCTTC. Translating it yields CASSISSNEQFF. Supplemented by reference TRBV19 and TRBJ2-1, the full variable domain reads DGGITQSPKYLFRKEGQNVTLSCEQNLNHDAMYWYRQDPGQGLRLIYYSQIVNDFQKGDIAEGYSVSREKKESFPLTVTSAQKNPTAFYLCASSISSNEQFFGPGTRLTVL.

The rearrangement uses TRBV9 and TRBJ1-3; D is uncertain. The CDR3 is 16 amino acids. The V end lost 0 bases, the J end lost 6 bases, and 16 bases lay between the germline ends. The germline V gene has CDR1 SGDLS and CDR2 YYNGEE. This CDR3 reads CASSVEVAGRENTIYF. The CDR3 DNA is TGTGCCAGCAGCGTAGAAGTCGCCGGCCGGGAAAACACCATATATTTT.

CDR3 amino acids: CASSLAGTASNYGYTF. The CDR3 DNA follows: TGTGCCAGCAGCTTGGCCGGGACAGCCTCTAACTATGGCTACACCTTC. The rearrangement uses TRBV5-4 and TRBJ1-2, with 7 bases aligning to TRBD1. This CDR3 is built from 16 residues. V gave up 0 bases and J gave up 0 bases; unmatched junction bases: 5. The germline V gene has CDR1 SGHNT and CDR2 YYREEE (reference sequence).

The DNA of the CDR3 is TGTGCCAGCAGCTTAGTTTCCTCGGGGGGCTCCTACGAGCAGTACTTC. This codes for CASSLVSSGGSYEQYF. The V and J genes are TRBV7-2 and TRBJ2-7; TRBD2 matches at 7 bases. This CDR3 spans 16 amino acids. The V segment lost 1 base and the J segment 0 bases; nucleotides outside the gene matches: 6. Looked up from germline, CDR1 is SGHTA and CDR2 is FQGNSA.

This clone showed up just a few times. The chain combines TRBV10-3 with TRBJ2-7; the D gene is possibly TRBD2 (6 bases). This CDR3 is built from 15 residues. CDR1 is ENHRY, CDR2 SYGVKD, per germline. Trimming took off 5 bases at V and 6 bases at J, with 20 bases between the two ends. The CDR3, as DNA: TGTGCCATCAGTCAACTGATGAGGGAGGATAGCGAGCAGTACTTC. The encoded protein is CAISQLMREDSEQYF.

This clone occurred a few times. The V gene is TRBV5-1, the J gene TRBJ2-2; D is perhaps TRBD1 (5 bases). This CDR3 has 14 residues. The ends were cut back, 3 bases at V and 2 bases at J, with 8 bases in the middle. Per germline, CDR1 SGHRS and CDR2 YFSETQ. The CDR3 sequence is CASSSQGNTGELFF. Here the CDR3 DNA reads TGCGCCAGCAGCTCCCAGGGAAACACCGGGGAGCTGTTTTTT.

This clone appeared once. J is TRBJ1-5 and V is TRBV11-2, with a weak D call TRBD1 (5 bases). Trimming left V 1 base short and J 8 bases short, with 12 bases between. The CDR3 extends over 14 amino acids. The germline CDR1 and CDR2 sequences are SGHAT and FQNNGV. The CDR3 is CASSLGSPGEPQHF. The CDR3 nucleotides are TGTGCCAGCAGCTTAGGATCGCCGGGGGAGCCCCAGCATTTT.

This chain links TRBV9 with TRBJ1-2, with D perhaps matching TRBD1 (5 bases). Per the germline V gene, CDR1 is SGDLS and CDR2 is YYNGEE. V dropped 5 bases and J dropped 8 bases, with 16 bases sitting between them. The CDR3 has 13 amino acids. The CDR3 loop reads CASSDSPPSGYTF. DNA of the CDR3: TGTGCCAGCAGTGACAGTCCCCCATCGGGCTACACCTTC. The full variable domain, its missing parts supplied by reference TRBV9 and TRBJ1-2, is DSGVTQTPKHLITATGQRVTLRCSPRSGDLSVYWYQQSLDQGLQFLIQYYNGEERAKGNILERFSAQQFPDLHSELNLSSLELGDSALYFCASSDSPPSGYTFGSGTRLTVV.

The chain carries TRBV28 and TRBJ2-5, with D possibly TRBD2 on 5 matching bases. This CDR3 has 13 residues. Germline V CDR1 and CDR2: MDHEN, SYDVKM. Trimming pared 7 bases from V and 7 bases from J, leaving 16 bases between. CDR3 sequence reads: CASTFTRLGTQYF. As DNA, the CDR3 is TGTGCCAGCACCTTTACTAGGTTGGGGACCCAGTACTTC.